Listed below are T cell receptor beta chains from one sample, sequenced in a study of T cell changes during pregnancy in multiple sclerosis. Assay: immunoSEQ multiplex PCR; the TCRdb copy retains only in-frame clones and omits some. The sample shows around 25,000 clones, roughly nine tenths of them seen only once. This sample comprised CD8+ T cells from peripheral blood mononuclear cells, obtained in the third trimester of pregnancy. These receptors all come from a female donor in good health, enrolled as a control in a pregnancy study. The CDR3 runs from the conserved cysteine through the conserved F or W. The D gene is left open where the match is weak. Part of the rows lack a size; the others show once, few, many or a class for expanded clones.

d_call clone_size j_call v_call cdr3_aa cdr3_nt
NA NA TRBJ2-7 TRBV29-1 CSVEGGVSYEQYF TGCAGCGTTGAAGGGGGAGTCTCCTACGAGCAGTACTTC
NA NA TRBJ2-5 TRBV19 CASSIVSQETQYF TGTGCCAGTAGTATAGTCTCCCAAGAGACCCAGTACTTC
NA NA TRBJ1-2 TRBV30 CAWSGWAVSHYGYTF TGTGCCTGGAGTGGGTGGGCCGTGAGTCACTATGGCTACACCTTC
TRBD2 NA TRBJ2-7 TRBV13 CASSVRLAGGEEQYF TGTGCCAGCAGCGTTCGACTAGCGGGGGGTGAAGAGCAGTACTTC
TRBD2 NA TRBJ2-1 TRBV7-8 CASSLVRGGPFDEQFF TGTGCCAGCAGCTTAGTAAGGGGAGGGCCTTTTGATGAGCAGTTCTTC
TRBD1 NA TRBJ1-2 TRBV9 CASSGWVRDSSYGYTF TGTGCCAGCAGCGGCTGGGTCCGGGACAGCTCCTATGGCTACACCTTC
TRBD2 NA TRBJ2-3 TRBV7-7 CASSLRTSGGARGTDTQYF TGTGCTAGCAGCTTAAGGACTAGCGGGGGGGCAAGGGGCACAGATACGCAGTATTTT
NA NA TRBJ2-7 TRBV5-1 CASSGQADYEQYF TGCGCCAGTAGCGGACAGGCCGACTACGAGCAGTACTTC
NA once TRBJ1-2 TRBV7-9 CASSSGEGYTF TGTGCCAGCAGCTCCGGGGAGGGCTACACCTTC
TRBD2 NA TRBJ2-3 TRBV28 CASSLFLGLAGDVFSTDTQYF TGTGCCAGCAGTTTATTCCTGGGGCTAGCGGGAGATGTTTTTAGCACAGATACGCAGTATTTT
NA NA TRBJ1-3 TRBV29-1 CSVVGDTIYF TGCAGCGTTGTAGGGGACACCATATATTTT
TRBD1 NA TRBJ2-3 TRBV27 CASSPQTGGGDTQYF TGTGCCAGCAGTCCTCAGACAGGGGGAGGAGATACGCAGTATTTT
NA NA TRBJ1-1 TRBV6-5 CASSLTPRVGTEAFF TGTGCCAGCAGCCTCACGCCCAGGGTCGGTACTGAAGCTTTCTTT
TRBD2 NA TRBJ2-3 TRBV27 CASSSMVAGGTPTDTQYF TGTGCCAGCAGTTCTATGGTTGCGGGAGGGACACCCACAGATACGCAGTATTTT
TRBD1 NA TRBJ1-1 TRBV9 CASSTDRGEAFF TGTGCCAGCAGCACAGACAGGGGAGAAGCTTTCTTT
NA NA TRBJ2-2 TRBV13 CASSPLGLATANTGELFF TGTGCCAGCAGCCCGCTCGGGCTAGCGACCGCGAACACCGGGGAGCTGTTTTTT
TRBD1 once TRBJ2-7 TRBV5-4 CASSSNDRASSYEQYF TGTGCCAGCAGCTCCAACGACAGGGCGAGCTCCTACGAGCAGTACTTC
NA NA TRBJ1-1 TRBV5-4 CASSLNLGPSGLF TGTGCCAGCAGCTTGAACCTTGGACCTTCAGGGCTCTTT
NA NA TRBJ2-5 TRBV6-5 CASSSLGGETQYF TGTGCCAGCAGTTCCTTGGGGGGAGAGACCCAGTACTTC
TRBD1 NA TRBJ1-2 TRBV5-4 CASRSTGALRGYTF TGTGCCAGCAGGTCGACAGGGGCCCTAAGGGGCTACACCTTC
TRBD2 NA TRBJ2-5 TRBV5-6 CASSLSSGSWKTQYF TGTGCCAGCAGCTTGAGTAGCGGGAGTTGGAAGACCCAGTACTTC
NA once TRBJ1-2 TRBV9 CASSVVTGNNNYGYTF TGTGCCAGCAGCGTAGTGACAGGAAACAACAACTATGGCTACACCTTC
NA NA TRBJ1-5 TRBV19 CASSIVPTYSNQPQHF TGTGCCAGTAGTATAGTTCCCACTTATAGCAATCAGCCCCAGCATTTT
TRBD1 NA TRBJ1-3 TRBV2 CASRDDRDTIYF TGTGCCAGCAGGGATGACAGGGACACCATATATTTT
NA once TRBJ2-1 TRBV7-9 CASSLNYEYHNEQFF TGTGCCAGCAGCTTAAACTACGAATACCACAATGAGCAGTTCTTC
NA NA TRBJ2-1 TRBV28 CASSLRLAILSTDEQFF TGTGCCAGCAGCCTGAGACTCGCAATTTTGTCTACCGATGAGCAGTTCTTC
TRBD2 NA TRBJ2-7 TRBV7-6 CASSLAAGDYEQYF TGTGCCAGCAGCTTAGCGGCGGGAGACTACGAGCAGTACTTC
NA NA TRBJ2-7 TRBV27 CASSLSGVFYEQYF TGTGCCAGCAGTTTATCCGGGGTTTTCTACGAGCAGTACTTC